The source of this T cell receptor beta chain is a study of T-cell memory formation after mild COVID-19. Study-level findings and limits: Still unconfirmed is whether the second-wave clones peaking on day 37 recognized SARS-CoV-2. Within pre-infection memory, some responding clones were found, suggesting cross-reactive memory joined. Among clones contracting day 15 to 85, CD4/CD8 was balanced, whereas later expanders leaned CD4+.

5'RACE with constant-segment primers built TCRalpha and TCRbeta cDNA libraries with UMIs. TCRdb used MiXCR to reprocess the 5' RACE reads, holding one entry per CDR3 protein. Of 45,000 to 65,000 distinct CDR3 sequences in the sample, over 7.5% were seen once. The CDR3 runs 14 residues. Trimming took 6 bases from V and 7 from J, leaving 15 bases between them. From germline, CDR1 is MNHEY and CDR2 SVGAGI. This clonotype was detected only a few times. No antigen is known for it. The receptor comes from a man aged 18 to 29 who had mild COVID-19 (a few samples of this study predate the infection). Cell type and time point are not known. The sequencing input was PBMCs or a T cell subset sorted from them (not recorded which). V is TRBV6-5 and J is TRBJ2-2; D perhaps matches TRBD2 (5 bases). The CDR3: CASRKLVGSGELFF. The CDR3 DNA sequence: TGTGCCAGCAGAAAGTTAGTAGGGAGCGGGGAGCTGTTTTTT.